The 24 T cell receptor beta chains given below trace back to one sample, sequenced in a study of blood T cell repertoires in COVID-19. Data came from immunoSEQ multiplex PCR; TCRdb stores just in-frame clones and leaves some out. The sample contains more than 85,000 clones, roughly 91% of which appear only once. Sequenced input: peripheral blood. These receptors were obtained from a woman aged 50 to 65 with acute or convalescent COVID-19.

The CDR3 nucleotides are TGTGCCAGCAGCCATGATCAGGGGAACACTGAAGCTTTCTTT. Translating gives CASSHDQGNTEAFF. V usage is TRBV7-6 and J usage is TRBJ1-1; D perhaps matches TRBD1 (5 bases). The germline gives CDR1 SGHVS, CDR2 FNYEAQ. The CDR3 spans 14 residues. V shed 5 bases and J shed 1 base, with 11 bases lying between them. The full variable domain, in which reference TRBV7-6 and TRBJ1-1 provide the parts outside the CDR3, is GAGVSQSPRYKVTKRGQDVALRCDPISGHVSLYWYRQALGQGPEFLTYFNYEAQQDKSGLPNDRFSAERPEGSISTLTIQRTEQRDSAMYRCASSHDQGNTEAFFGQGTRLTVV.

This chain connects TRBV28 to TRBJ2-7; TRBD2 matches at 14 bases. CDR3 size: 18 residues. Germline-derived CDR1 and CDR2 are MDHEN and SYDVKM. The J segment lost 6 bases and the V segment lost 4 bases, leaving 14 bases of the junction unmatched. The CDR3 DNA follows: TGTGCCAGCAGTTCCCAGACTAGCGGGAGGGGCATCCGCCGCGAGCAGTACTTC. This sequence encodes CASSSQTSGRGIRREQYF. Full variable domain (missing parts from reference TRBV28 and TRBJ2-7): DVKVTQSSRYLVKRTGEKVFLECVQDMDHENMFWYRQDPGLGLRLIYFSYDVKMKEKGDIPEGYSVSREKKERFSLILESASTNQTSMYLCASSSQTSGRGIRREQYFGPGTRLTVT.

CDR3 loop: CASSYRTGNRDTEQFF. DNA of the CDR3: TGTGCCAGCAGTTATCGGACCGGGAATCGGGATACTGAGCAGTTCTTC. The chain recombines TRBV7-9 with TRBJ2-1; possible D gene TRBD2, 5 bases. V lost 6 bases, J lost 9 bases, and 24 bases lay in between. Per germline, CDR1 SEHNR and CDR2 FQNEAQ (reference sequence). The CDR3 has 16 residues.

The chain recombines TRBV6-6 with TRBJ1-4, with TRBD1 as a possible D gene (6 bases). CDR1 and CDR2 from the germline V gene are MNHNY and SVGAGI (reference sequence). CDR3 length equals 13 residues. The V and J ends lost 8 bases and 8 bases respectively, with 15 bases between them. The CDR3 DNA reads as TGTGCCAGCGGTACAGGGACCCGAGAAAAACTGTTTTTT. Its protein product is CASGTGTREKLFF.

The CDR3 nucleotides read TGTGCCAGTAGTATAGACCCGGACAGGGTCGGCTACACCTTC. Protein: CASSIDPDRVGYTF. This chain links TRBV19 with TRBJ1-2, with 8 bases that match TRBD1. The CDR3 extends over 14 amino acids. V gave up 0 bases and J gave up 8 bases; unmatched junction bases: 5. The V gene's germline CDR1 is LNHDA and CDR2 SQIVND (reference sequence).

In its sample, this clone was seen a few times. Here the CDR3 DNA reads TGCGCCAGCAGCTTGGGGACTAGCGGGAGTTGGTTCTTC. Its protein is CASSLGTSGSWFF. The chain carries TRBV5-1 and TRBJ2-1; 13 positions agree with TRBD2. After removal of 0 bases from V and 15 bases from J, the junction contained 3 bases not matched to a gene. CDR3 length: 13 residues. From germline, CDR1 is SGHRS and CDR2 YFSETQ.

The CDR3 nucleotides read TGTGCCAGCAGCCTCACAGGTGTCTATGGCTACACCTTC. This codes for CASSLTGVYGYTF. The chain links TRBV12-3 or TRBV12-4 to TRBJ1-2; D perhaps matches TRBD1 (5 bases). The germline V and J ends were trimmed by 6 bases and 4 bases, with 12 bases remaining between them. The CDR3 runs 13 residues.

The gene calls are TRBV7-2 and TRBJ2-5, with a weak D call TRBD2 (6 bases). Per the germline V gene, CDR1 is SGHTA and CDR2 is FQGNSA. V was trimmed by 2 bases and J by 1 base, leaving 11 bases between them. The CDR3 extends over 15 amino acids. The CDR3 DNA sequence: TGTGCCAGCAGCTTAAGGCAGGGAGGCCAAGAGACCCAGTACTTC. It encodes CASSLRQGGQETQYF.

The CDR3 DNA sequence: TGTGCCAGTAGTATGAGAGGGCAGGGGGATCAGCCCCAGCATTTT. Residues: CASSMRGQGDQPQHF. J is TRBJ1-5 and V is TRBV19; 7 bases align to TRBD1. This CDR3 spans 15 amino acids. CDR1 is LNHDA, CDR2 SQIVND, per germline (reference sequence). The ends lost 3 bases at V and 5 bases at J; junction bases unmatched: 7.

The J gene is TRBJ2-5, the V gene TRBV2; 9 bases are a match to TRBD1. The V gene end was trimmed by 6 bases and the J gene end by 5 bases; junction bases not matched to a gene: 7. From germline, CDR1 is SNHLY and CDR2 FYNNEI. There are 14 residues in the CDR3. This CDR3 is CASRPGTGLETQYF. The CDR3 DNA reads TGTGCCAGCAGGCCCGGGACAGGGTTGGAGACCCAGTACTTC.

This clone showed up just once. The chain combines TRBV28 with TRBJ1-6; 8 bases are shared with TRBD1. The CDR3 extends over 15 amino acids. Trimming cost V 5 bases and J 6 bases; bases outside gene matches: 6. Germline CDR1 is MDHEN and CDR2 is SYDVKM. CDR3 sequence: CASSPGTGVNSPLHF. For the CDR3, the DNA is TGTGCCAGCAGTCCCGGGACAGGAGTTAATTCACCCCTCCACTTT.

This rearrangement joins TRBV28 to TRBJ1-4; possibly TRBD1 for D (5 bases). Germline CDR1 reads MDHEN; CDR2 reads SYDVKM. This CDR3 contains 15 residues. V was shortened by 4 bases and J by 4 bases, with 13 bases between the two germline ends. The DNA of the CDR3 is TGTGCCAGCAGTTCCTCGGGGGGGTATAATGAAAAACTGTTTTTT. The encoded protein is CASSSSGGYNEKLFF.

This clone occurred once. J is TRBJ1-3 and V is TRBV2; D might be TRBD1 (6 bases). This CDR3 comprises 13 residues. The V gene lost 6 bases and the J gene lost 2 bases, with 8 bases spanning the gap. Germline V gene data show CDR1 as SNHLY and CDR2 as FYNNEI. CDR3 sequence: CASRTGTGNTIYF. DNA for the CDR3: TGTGCCAGCAGGACAGGCACTGGAAACACCATATATTTT.

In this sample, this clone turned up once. This CDR3 is CASSLTAGTYEQYF. CDR3 DNA sequence: TGCGCCAGCAGCTTGACGGCGGGAACCTACGAGCAGTACTTC. The chain uses TRBV5-1 and TRBJ2-7, with a tentative D call TRBD2 (6 bases). This CDR3 has 14 residues. CDR1 is SGHRS and CDR2 is YFSETQ in the germline V gene. V was clipped by 1 base and J by 2 bases, with 10 bases between them.

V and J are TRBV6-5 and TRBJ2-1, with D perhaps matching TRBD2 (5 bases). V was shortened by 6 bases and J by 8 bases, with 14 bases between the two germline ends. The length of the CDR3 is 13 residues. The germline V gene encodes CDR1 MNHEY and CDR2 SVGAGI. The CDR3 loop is CASSPQRRDEQFF. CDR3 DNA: TGTGCCAGCAGCCCCCAGCGGCGGGATGAGCAGTTCTTC.

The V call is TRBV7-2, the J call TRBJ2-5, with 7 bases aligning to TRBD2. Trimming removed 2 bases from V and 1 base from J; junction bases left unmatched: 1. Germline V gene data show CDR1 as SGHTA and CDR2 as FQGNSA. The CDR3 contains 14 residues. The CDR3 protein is CASSLSSGQETQYF. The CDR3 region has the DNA TGTGCCAGCAGCTTATCTAGCGGCCAAGAGACCCAGTACTTC.

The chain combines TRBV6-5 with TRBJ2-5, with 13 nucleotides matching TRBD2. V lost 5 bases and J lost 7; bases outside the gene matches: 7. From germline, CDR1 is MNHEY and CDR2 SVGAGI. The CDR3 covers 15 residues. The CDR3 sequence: CASSIRTSGSGTQYF. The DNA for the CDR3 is TGTGCCAGCAGTATCCGGACTAGCGGGAGCGGGACCCAGTACTTC.

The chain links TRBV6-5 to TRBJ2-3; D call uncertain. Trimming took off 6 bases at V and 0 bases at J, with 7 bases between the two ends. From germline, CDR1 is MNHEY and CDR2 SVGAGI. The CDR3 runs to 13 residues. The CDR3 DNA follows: TGTGCCAGCAGGGGCGCTAGCACAGATACGCAGTATTTT. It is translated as CASRGASTDTQYF.

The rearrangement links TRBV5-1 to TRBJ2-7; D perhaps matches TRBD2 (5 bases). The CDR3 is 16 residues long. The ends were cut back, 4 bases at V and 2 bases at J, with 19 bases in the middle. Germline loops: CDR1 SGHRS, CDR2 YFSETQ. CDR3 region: CASSRSTGFNAYEQYF. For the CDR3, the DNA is TGCGCCAGCAGCCGTTCGACGGGGTTTAACGCCTACGAGCAGTACTTC.

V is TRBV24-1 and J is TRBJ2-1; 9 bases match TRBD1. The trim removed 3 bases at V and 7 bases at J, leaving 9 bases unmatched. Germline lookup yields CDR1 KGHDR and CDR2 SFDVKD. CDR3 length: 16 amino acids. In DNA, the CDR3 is TGTGCCACCAGTGATCCGGGGACAGGGAGATGGAATGAGCAGTTCTTC. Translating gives CATSDPGTGRWNEQFF.

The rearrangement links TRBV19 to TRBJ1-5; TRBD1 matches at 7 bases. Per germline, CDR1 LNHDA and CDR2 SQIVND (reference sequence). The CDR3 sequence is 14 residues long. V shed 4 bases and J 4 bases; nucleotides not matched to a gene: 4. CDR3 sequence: CASSNYRGNQPQHF. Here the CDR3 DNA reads TGTGCCAGTAGTAATTACAGGGGTAATCAGCCCCAGCATTTT.

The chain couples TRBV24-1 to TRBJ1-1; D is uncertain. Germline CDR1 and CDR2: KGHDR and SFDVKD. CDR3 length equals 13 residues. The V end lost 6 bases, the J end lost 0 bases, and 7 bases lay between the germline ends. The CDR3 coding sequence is TGTGCCACCAGTTCGTCGGTGAACACTGAAGCTTTCTTT. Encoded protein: CATSSSVNTEAFF.

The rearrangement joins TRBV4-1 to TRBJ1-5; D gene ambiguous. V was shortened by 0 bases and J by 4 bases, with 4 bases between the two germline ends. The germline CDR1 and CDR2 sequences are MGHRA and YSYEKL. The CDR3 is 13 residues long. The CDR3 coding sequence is TGCGCCAGCAGCCAAGACGGTAATCAGCCCCAGCATTTT. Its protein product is CASSQDGNQPQHF.

CDR3 amino acids: CASSSNGRGPYEQYF. DNA for the CDR3: TGTGCCAGCAGCTCGAACGGGAGGGGGCCCTACGAGCAGTACTTC. The chain is built from TRBV11-2 and TRBJ2-7; D is perhaps TRBD2 (8 bases). Per germline, CDR1 SGHAT and CDR2 FQNNGV. This CDR3 region has 15 residues. The ends were cut back, 4 bases at V and 2 bases at J, with 15 bases in the middle.